This entry is about one TCR beta chain. TCRdb's table, derived via immunoSEQ multiplex PCR, lists solely in-frame clones and lacks some. Altogether 490,000 or so clones are present, 80% to 90% being singletons, with the ten largest covering 6.5% to 9.5%. The sample originates from a study of blood T cell repertoires in COVID-19. Study background: The cDNA or gDNA used as material had been derived from T cells, B-cell-depleted T cells, or PBMCs.

The receptor was derived from a woman aged 55-75 years who had recovered from COVID-19. Sequencing was performed on PBMCs or T cells enriched from blood (not recorded which).

This chain's CDR3 is CSVGGRDTNSNTEAFF. Here the CDR3 DNA reads TGCAGCGTTGGGGGAAGGGACACGAATTCGAACACTGAAGCTTTCTTT. The chain uses TRBV29-1 and TRBJ1-1, with D possibly matching TRBD1 (6 bases). The CDR3 sequence is 16 residues long. V lost 4 bases, J lost 1 base, and 19 bases lay in between. The germline V gene encodes CDR1 SQVTM and CDR2 ANQGSEA.